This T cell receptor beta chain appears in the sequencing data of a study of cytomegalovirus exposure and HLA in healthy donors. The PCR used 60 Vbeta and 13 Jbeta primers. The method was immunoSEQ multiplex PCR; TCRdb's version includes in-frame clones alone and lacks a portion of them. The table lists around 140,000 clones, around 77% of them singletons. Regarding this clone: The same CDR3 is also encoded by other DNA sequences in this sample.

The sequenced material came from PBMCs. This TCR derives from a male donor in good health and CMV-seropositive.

CDR3 residues: CASSLGATDTQYF. CDR3 bases: TGTGCCAGCAGCTTGGGGGCGACAGATACGCAGTATTTT. The V gene is TRBV5-4, the J gene TRBJ2-3; no reliable D call. Germline values: CDR1 SGHNT, CDR2 YYREEE (reference sequence). V lost 0 bases to trimming and J lost 3 bases, with 5 bases between them. The CDR3 totals 13 residues.